The TCR beta chain under discussion was sequenced for a study of blood T cell repertoires in COVID-19. Across the whole study: Whether acute or convalescent, the COVID-19 samples came from the United States, Italy and Spain. Nucleic acid was either cDNA or gDNA, and it came from T cells, B-cell-depleted T cells, or PBMCs.

Here immunoSEQ multiplex PCR was the method, and the copy in TCRdb shows in-frame clones only, minus some. The repertoire holds 63,000 or so clones, more than 70% seen once, with approximately 1.4% in the top ten. CDR1 is SGHAT and CDR2 is FQNNGV in the germline V gene. CDR3 size: 12 residues. The V end was cut by 0 bases, the J end by 7 bases, with 3 bases between. This sequence originates from a human donor in a cohort sampled during active COVID-19. The sequencing sample was made of peripheral blood. The chain couples TRBV11-2 to TRBJ2-2; D remains unclear. In nucleotides, the CDR3 is TGTGCCAGCAGCTTAGACCTCGGGGAGCTGTTTTTT. It is translated as CASSLDLGELFF. The variable domain in full, completed from reference TRBV11-2 and TRBJ2-2, reads EAGVAQSPRYKIIEKRQSVAFWCNPISGHATLYWYQQILGQGPKLLIQFQNNGVVDDSQLPKDRFSAERLKGVDSTLKIQPAKLEDSAVYLCASSLDLGELFFGEGSRLTVL.